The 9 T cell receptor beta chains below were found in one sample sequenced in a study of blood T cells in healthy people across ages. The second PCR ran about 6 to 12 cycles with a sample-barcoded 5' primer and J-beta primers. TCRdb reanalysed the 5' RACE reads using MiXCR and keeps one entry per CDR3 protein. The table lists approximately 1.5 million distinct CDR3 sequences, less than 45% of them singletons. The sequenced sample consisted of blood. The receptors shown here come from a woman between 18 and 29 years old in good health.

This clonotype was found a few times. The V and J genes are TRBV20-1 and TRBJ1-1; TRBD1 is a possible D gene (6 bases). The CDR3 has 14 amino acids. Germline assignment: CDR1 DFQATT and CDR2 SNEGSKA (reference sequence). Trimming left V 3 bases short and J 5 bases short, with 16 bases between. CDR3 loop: CSARFPGQMTEAFF. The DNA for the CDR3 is TGCAGTGCTAGGTTTCCCGGACAGATGACTGAAGCTTTCTTT.

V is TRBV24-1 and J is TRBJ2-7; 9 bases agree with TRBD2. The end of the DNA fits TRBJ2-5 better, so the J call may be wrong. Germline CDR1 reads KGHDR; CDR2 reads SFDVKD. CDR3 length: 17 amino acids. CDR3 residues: CATSDLGRGRAKETQYF. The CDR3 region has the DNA TGTGCCACCAGTGATTTAGGGCGCGGGAGGGCCAAAGAGACCCAGTACTTC.

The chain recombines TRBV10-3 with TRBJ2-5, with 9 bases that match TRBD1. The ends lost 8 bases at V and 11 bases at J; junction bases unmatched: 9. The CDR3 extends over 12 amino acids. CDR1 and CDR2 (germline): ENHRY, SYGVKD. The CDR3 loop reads CAISQGAREQYF. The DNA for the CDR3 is TGTGCCATCTCACAGGGGGCGAGGGAGCAGTACTTC.

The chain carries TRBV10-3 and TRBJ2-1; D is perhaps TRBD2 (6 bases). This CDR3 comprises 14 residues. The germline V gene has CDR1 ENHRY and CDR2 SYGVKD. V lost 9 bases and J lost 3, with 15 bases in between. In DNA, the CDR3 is TGTGCCATGGGAGGAGGAGGGGACTACAATGAGCAGTTCTTC. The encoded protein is CAMGGGGDYNEQFF.

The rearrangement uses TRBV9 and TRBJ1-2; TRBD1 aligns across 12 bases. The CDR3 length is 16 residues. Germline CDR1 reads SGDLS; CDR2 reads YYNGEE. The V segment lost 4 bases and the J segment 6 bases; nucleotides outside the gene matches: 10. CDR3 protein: CASSKGTGGPYDGYTF. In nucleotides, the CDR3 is TGTGCCAGCAGCAAAGGGACAGGGGGCCCCTACGATGGCTACACCTTC. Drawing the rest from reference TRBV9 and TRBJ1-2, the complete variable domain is DSGVTQTPKHLITATGQRVTLRCSPRSGDLSVYWYQQSLDQGLQFLIQYYNGEERAKGNILERFSAQQFPDLHSELNLSSLELGDSALYFCASSKGTGGPYDGYTFGSGTRLTVV.

The CDR3 here is CASTSTGRRNQPQHF. The CDR3 DNA sequence: TGTGCCAGCACCTCGACAGGGAGACGCAATCAGCCCCAGCATTTT. The rearrangement joins TRBV21-1 to TRBJ1-5; TRBD1 reflects the table's D call only, with no check against the DNA. TRBV21-1 constitutes a pseudogene. The CDR3 runs to 15 residues.

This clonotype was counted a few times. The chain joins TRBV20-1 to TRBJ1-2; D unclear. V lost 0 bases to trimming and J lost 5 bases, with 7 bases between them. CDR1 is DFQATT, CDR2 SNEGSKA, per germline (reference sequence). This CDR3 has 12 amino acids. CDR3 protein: CSAREPGYGYTF. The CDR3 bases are TGCAGTGCTAGAGAGCCTGGATATGGCTACACCTTC.

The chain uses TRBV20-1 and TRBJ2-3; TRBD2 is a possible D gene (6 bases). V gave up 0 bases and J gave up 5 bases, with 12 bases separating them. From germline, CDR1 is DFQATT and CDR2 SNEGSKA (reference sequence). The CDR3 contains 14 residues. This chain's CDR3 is CSARDGVAVDTQYF. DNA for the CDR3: TGCAGTGCTAGAGATGGAGTAGCGGTAGATACGCAGTATTTT.

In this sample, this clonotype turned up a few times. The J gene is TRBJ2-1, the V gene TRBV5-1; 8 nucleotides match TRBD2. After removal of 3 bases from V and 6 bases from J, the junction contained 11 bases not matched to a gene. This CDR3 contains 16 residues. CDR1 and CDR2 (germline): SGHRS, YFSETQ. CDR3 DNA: TGCGCCAGCAGCTCCTTAACGGGAGGGCCTGGCAATGAGCAGTTCTTC. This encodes CASSSLTGGPGNEQFF.